This entry concerns a single TCR beta chain. The sample belongs to a study of blood T cell repertoires in COVID-19. Study background: The United States, Italy and Spain provided the acute and convalescent COVID-19 samples. PBMCs, B-cell-depleted T cells, or T cells provided the cDNA or gDNA that made up the material.

Source study methods: For nucleated cells, counts were estimated from reference gene primer amplification. TCRdb's copy holds only in-frame clones and misses some; the assay was immunoSEQ multiplex PCR. Clonal size and the V and J genes are those of that table, whereas D and trimming came from the DNA. The top ten clones hold roughly 1% of a sample with roughly 32,000 clones, 90% of them seen once. Germline-derived CDR1 and CDR2 are SGHNT and YYREEE (reference sequence). With 0 bases removed from V and 1 base from J, the gap between germline ends came to 10 bases. The CDR3 is 15 amino acids. The sample was peripheral blood. The J gene is TRBJ2-5, the V gene TRBV5-4; D is undetermined. The TCR comes from a man between 70 and 80 years old with active or convalescent COVID-19. CDR3 loop: CASSLGSGIQETQYF. CDR3 nucleotides: TGTGCCAGCAGCTTGGGTTCAGGCATCCAAGAGACCCAGTACTTC.